The 2 T cell receptor beta chains below come from one sample, sequenced in a study of sequential checkpoint blockade in melanoma. Treatment described: randomized to nivolumab then ipilimumab (arm A) or the reverse (arm B). Generated by immunoSEQ multiplex PCR, the TCRdb table keeps only in-frame clones and is missing some. This sample has over 25,000 clones, with roughly 77% found just once. Sequenced material: CD8+ T cells sorted from blood (inferred from file names), taken from a patient given nivolumab and ipilimumab in sequence. The origin of the receptors is a human donor with melanoma.

This chain joins TRBV6-1 and TRBJ2-7; 12 positions match TRBD1. V lost 8 bases to trimming and J lost 4 bases; unmatched junction nucleotides: 9. The CDR3 is made up of 15 amino acids. Looked up from germline, CDR1 is MNHNS and CDR2 is SASEGT. CDR3 sequence: CASEEGQGAKYEQYF. CDR3 sequence (DNA): TGTGCCAGCGAAGAGGGACAGGGGGCTAAGTACGAGCAGTACTTC.

CDR3 in amino acids: CASSSRTGWQDTEAFF. The DNA of the CDR3 is TGTGCCAGCAGCTCACGGACAGGGTGGCAGGACACTGAAGCTTTCTTT. This sequence joins TRBV13 and TRBJ1-1; the match to TRBD1 covers 8 bases. The CDR3 loop spans 16 amino acids. Per the germline V gene, CDR1 is PRHDT and CDR2 is FYEKMQ (reference sequence). J was trimmed by 3 bases and V by 4 bases; bases with no gene match: 10.